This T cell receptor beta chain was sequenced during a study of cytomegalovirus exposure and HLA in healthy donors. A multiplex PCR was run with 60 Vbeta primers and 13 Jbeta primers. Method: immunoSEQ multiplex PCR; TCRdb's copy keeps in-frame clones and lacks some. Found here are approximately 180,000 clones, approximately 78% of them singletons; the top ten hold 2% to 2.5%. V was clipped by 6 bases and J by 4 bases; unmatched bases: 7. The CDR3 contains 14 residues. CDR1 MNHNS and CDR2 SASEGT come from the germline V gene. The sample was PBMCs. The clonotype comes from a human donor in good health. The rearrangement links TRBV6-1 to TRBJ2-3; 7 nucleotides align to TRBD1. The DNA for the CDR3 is TGTGCCAGCAGCATCGACAGGGCGGCAGATACGCAGTATTTT. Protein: CASSIDRAADTQYF.